This TCR beta chain was captured by sequencing in a study of graft-versus-host responses after intestinal transplantation. The overall study: Recipients across the board were started on anti-thymocyte globulin induction, then kept on tacrolimus and steroids for about 3 years.

Here immunoSEQ multiplex PCR was the method, and the copy in TCRdb shows in-frame clones only, minus some. The table lists 85,000 to 100,000 clones, under 95% of them singletons, with about 0.34% in the top ten. This clone was counted a single time. Its antigen is undetermined. The CDR3 is made up of 15 amino acids. V dropped 6 bases and J dropped 0 bases, with 13 bases sitting between them. Germline-derived CDR1 and CDR2 are WSHSY and SAAADI. The sequencing used unstimulated CD4+ T cells sorted from spleen or lymph node cells, collected before transplant. The receptor's source is a human donor who was the organ donor for an intestinal transplant. The chain has TRBV10-2 and TRBJ2-3, with D uncertain. CDR3 in DNA: TGCGCCAGCAGCGTAATACACTATAGCACAGATACGCAGTATTTT. It specifies CASSVIHYSTDTQYF.